Presented here are 3 T cell receptor beta chains from one specimen sequenced in a study of OX40 agonist ivuxolimab in advanced cancers. Assay used: immunoSEQ multiplex PCR; TCRdb lists only in-frame clones, some missing. The sample shows around 51,000 clones, around 87% of them seen only once. The specimen comprised CD4+ or CD8+ T cells sorted from blood, sampled in a trial of the OX40 agonist ivuxolimab. These receptor sequences come from an adult with an advanced solid tumor such as melanoma, head and neck, liver or kidney cancer.

The chain has TRBV4-1 and TRBJ2-7, with D tentatively TRBD2 (6 bases). Germline CDR1 and CDR2: MGHRA and YSYEKL. Trimming shortened V by 0 bases and J by 2 bases, and 11 bases separated the two germline ends. This CDR3 comprises 15 residues. CDR3 in amino acids: CASSQEKGGTYEQYF. The CDR3 DNA reads as TGCGCCAGCAGCCAAGAAAAAGGAGGGACCTACGAGCAGTACTTC.

CDR3 nucleotides: TGTGCCAGCAGCTTTCCTCTATATAGATCCCATAGCACAGATACGCAGTATTTT. This encodes CASSFPLYRSHSTDTQYF. V is TRBV7-9 and J is TRBJ2-3; D not resolved. Germline CDR1 and CDR2: SEHNR and FQNEAQ (reference sequence). This CDR3 contains 18 residues. V lost 3 bases, J lost 0 bases, and 19 bases lay in between.

This clone is medium-sized by share. This chain joins TRBV7-2 and TRBJ1-4; no clear D. V lost 1 base and J lost 4, with 13 bases in between. This CDR3 spans 16 amino acids. Looked up from germline, CDR1 is SGHTA and CDR2 is FQGNSA. In nucleotides, the CDR3 is TGTGCCAGCAGCTTAGGCTTGGGAAGTAGTAATGAAAAACTGTTTTTT. Amino acid sequence: CASSLGLGSSNEKLFF.